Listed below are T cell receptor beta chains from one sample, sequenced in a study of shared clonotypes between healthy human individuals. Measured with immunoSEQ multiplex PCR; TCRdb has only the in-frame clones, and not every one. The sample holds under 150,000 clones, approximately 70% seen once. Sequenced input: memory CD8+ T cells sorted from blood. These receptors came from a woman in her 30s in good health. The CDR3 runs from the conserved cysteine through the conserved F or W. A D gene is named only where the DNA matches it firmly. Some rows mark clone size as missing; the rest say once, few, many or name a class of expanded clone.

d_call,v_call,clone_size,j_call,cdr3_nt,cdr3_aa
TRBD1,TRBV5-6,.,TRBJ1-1,TGTGCCAGCAGCAACTCACCCGGGACAGGAACTGAAGCTTTCTTT,CASSNSPGTGTEAFF
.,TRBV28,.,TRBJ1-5,TGTGCCAGCAGTTCCCCAGTTAAAGCTAGCAATCAGCCCCAGCATTTT,CASSSPVKASNQPQHF
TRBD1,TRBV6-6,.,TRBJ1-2,TGTGCCAGCAGTTACTGGACAGGAGGTTATGGCTACACCTTC,CASSYWTGGYGYTF
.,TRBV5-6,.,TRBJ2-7,TGTGCCAGCAGCTTGGGGGCTCCGGCAGTCTACGAGCAGTACTTC,CASSLGAPAVYEQYF
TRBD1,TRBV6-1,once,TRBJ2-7,TGTGCCAGCAGTGAGTCGGGACAGCCCGAGCAGTACTTC,CASSESGQPEQYF
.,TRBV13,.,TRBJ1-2,TGTGCCAGCAGCCTAGGGGACCGGGACTATGGCTACACCTTC,CASSLGDRDYGYTF
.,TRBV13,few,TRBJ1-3,TGTGCCAGCAGCCAGTCGTGGGGGATCTCTGGAAACACCATATATTTT,CASSQSWGISGNTIYF
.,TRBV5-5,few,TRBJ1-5,TGTGCCAGCAGTTCCGGGATTAATAGCAATCAGCCCCAGCATTTT,CASSSGINSNQPQHF
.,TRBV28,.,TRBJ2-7,TGTGCCAGCAGCTTCGGGACGGAAAACTACGAGCAGTACTTC,CASSFGTENYEQYF
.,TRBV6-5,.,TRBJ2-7,TGTGCCAGCAGAGGGACGGAGAGCAAGGAGCAGTACTTC,CASRGTESKEQYF
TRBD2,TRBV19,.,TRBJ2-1,TGTGCCAGTAGTCTCTGGGGGGGGACTAGCGCTTACAATGAGCAGTTCTTC,CASSLWGGTSAYNEQFF
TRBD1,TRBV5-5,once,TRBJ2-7,TGTGCCAGCAGCTATCCTTTAGGGACAGCATCCTACGAGCAGTACTTC,CASSYPLGTASYEQYF
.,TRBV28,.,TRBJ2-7,TGTGCCAGCAGTTTCTTGACACAGGGAATCCTAAGCTCCTACGAGCAGTACTTC,CASSFLTQGILSSYEQYF
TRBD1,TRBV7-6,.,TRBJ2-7,TGTGCCAGCAGCCGACAGGGGCGAGGGTTGTACGAGCAGTACTTC,CASSRQGRGLYEQYF
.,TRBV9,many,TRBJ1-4,TGTGCCAGCAGTTTAGGGGGGACTAATGAAAAACTGTTTTTT,CASSLGGTNEKLFF